Reported below is one TCR beta chain. Its antigen is still unknown. As every portion of the isolated RNA was reverse transcribed, the sequencing read expressed TCRB transcripts. TCRdb's copy holds only in-frame clones and misses some; the assay was immunoSEQ multiplex PCR. Of around 310,000 clones in the sample, 13% were seen once. Each sorted population was over 95% pure. CDR1 is MDHEN and CDR2 is SYDVKM in the germline V gene. The CDR3 totals 13 residues. V was clipped by 2 bases and J by 5 bases; unmatched bases: 2. This sample is drawn from a study of beta chain features in type 1 diabetes. Broader study findings: Moderately but significantly shorter TCRB CDR3s were found in Type 1 diabetes patients in all four CD4+ subsets. TCRB repertoires of naive, central memory and Treg cells appeared more similar among patients than among healthy donors.

The sequence was collected from a woman in her late teens or twenties with type 1 diabetes. Source material: naive CD4+ T cells from blood. The chain couples TRBV28 to TRBJ2-7, with 8 bases identical to TRBD1. Here the CDR3 reads CASSLGTGDEQYV. CDR3 nucleotides: TGTGCCAGCAGTTTAGGGACAGGCGACGAGCAGTACGTC.